Detailed here is one T cell receptor beta chain. This entry belongs to a study of identical twins. Germline assignment: CDR1 SGHNT and CDR2 YYREEE (reference sequence). The CDR3 has 14 amino acids. Trimming stripped 3 bases from V and 3 bases from J, with 11 bases between. TCRdb re-called the 5' RACE reads with MiXCR, one entry per CDR3 protein. The sample lists 200,000 to 250,000 distinct CDR3 sequences; roughly an eighth were seen once. The sequence was obtained from a woman aged 18-35 years in good health. Sequences were obtained from memory (CD45RO+) T cells sorted from blood. The chain uses TRBV5-4 and TRBJ2-3; the D gene is possibly TRBD2 (6 bases). The CDR3 coding sequence is TGTGCCAGCAGCTACCAGGGACTTACAGATACGCAGTATTTT. This gives the protein CASSYQGLTDTQYF.